This T cell receptor beta chain is drawn from a study of T cell repertoires in cytomegalovirus infection. Overall study findings and caveats: Accumulated public TCR beta family frequency recognized individuals carrying CMV together with the relevant HLA.

Using its own MiXCR run on the reads, TCRdb lists one record per CDR3 protein. The sample contains roughly 190,000 distinct CDR3 sequences, about a tenth of which appear only once. As to this clonotype: Its target is not known. Since a much larger clone is just one base distant, this may be a read error.

The V gene's germline CDR1 is MNHEY and CDR2 SVGAGI. The CDR3 has 13 residues. This TCR was sampled from a human donor in good health (CMV status not recorded). Some clones in this sample may be carry-over from other donors' samples. What was sequenced was PBMCs. The J gene is TRBJ1-5, the V gene TRBV6-5; 9 positions agree with TRBD1. The last part of the DNA fits TRBJ2-3 better; the J call may be wrong. This CDR3 is CASGQGSNQPQYF. CDR3 DNA: TGTGCCAGCGGACAGGGGTCAAATCAGCCCCAGTATTTT.